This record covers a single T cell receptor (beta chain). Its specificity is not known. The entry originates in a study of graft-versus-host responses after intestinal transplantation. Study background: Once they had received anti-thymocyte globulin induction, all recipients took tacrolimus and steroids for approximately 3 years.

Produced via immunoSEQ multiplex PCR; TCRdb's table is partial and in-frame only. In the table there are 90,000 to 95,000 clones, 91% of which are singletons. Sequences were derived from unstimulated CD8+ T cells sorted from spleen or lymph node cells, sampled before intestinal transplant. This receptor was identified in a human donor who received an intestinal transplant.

This CDR3 reads CASSQDFPGGASTETQYF. CDR3 nucleotide sequence: TGCGCCAGCAGCCAAGATTTTCCCGGGGGGGCCTCGACAGAGACCCAGTACTTC. This chain connects TRBV4-3 to TRBJ2-5; 8 bases align to TRBD2. The germline CDR1 and CDR2 sequences are LGHNA and YSLEER. The V and J ends lost 0 bases and 4 bases, in that order; junction bases with no gene match: 13. The CDR3 consists of 18 residues.